This TCR beta chain was identified in a study of radiation and T cells in renal cell carcinoma. As for time point: baseline pretreatment blood. The treatment is: 15 Gy SBRT to primary tumor, nephrectomy 4 weeks later. Sequenced by immunoSEQ multiplex PCR; TCRdb stores in-frame clones only, minus some. The sample yields tens of thousands of clones, 65% to 85% seen once. The sample consisted of blood, taken from a patient whose treatment included radiotherapy and nephrectomy. This sequence originates from a man aged 55 to 69 with renal cell carcinoma.

Written as DNA, the CDR3 is TGTGCCATCAGCCCGGGACTAGACTACAATGAGCAGTTCTTC. This translates into CAISPGLDYNEQFF. This chain uses TRBV10-3 with TRBJ2-1; 8 nucleotides agree with TRBD2. CDR3 length equals 14 residues. V was pared by 6 bases and J by 3 bases, with 4 bases of the junction left unmatched. Germline assignment: CDR1 ENHRY and CDR2 SYGVKD.